This T cell receptor beta chain originates from a study of T cell responses to AZD1222 COVID-19 vaccine. Points on this clone: Its target is unknown.

Trimming at V came to 6 bases and at J to 4 bases, leaving 5 bases not matched to a gene. Germline V gene sequence: CDR1 MNHEY, CDR2 SVGAGI. CDR3 length: 13 amino acids. Pooled samples include second doses given at about 4 or 12 weeks. Notes on the study in general: The CD4 TCRs associated with vaccination extended across spike and predominated at 160-218 and 743-854. Regions left unmutated in variants are reportedly the target of nearly half of spike-specific TCRs. Baseline testing showed seropositivity in only a handful of AZD1222 recipients.

Libraries were prepared by immunoSEQ multiplex PCR; TCRdb keeps only in-frame clonotypes and omits some of them. The sample holds roughly 170,000 clones, around 94% seen once. The chain employs TRBV6-5 and TRBJ1-1; TRBD1 matches at 7 bases. The sample here was peripheral blood, taken 28 days after the second AZD1222 dose. The sequence came from an adult who received the AZD1222 COVID-19 vaccine. CDR3 protein: CASRLTGITEAFF. In nucleotides, the CDR3 is TGTGCCAGCAGGTTGACAGGGATCACTGAAGCTTTCTTT.